This passage covers 30 T cell receptor beta chains from one sample sequenced in a study of blood T cell repertoires in COVID-19. Sequenced by immunoSEQ multiplex PCR; TCRdb stores in-frame clones only, minus some. This sample has some 190,000 clones, with approximately 73% found just once. Input material: PBMCs or T cells enriched from blood (not recorded which). These receptors were collected from a woman between 50 and 59 years old with acute COVID-19.

The rearrangement uses TRBV4-2 and TRBJ2-1; perhaps TRBD2 as D (6 bases). There are 14 residues in the CDR3. Per the germline V gene, CDR1 is LGHNA and CDR2 is YNFKEQ. The V gene lost 2 bases and the J gene lost 2 bases, with 7 bases spanning the gap. The CDR3 loop is CASSQTSTYNEQFF. In nucleotides, the CDR3 is TGTGCCAGCAGCCAAACTAGCACCTACAATGAGCAGTTCTTC.

The V gene is TRBV15, the J gene TRBJ2-3; 10 bases line up with TRBD2. Germline V gene lookup returns CDR1 LNHNV and CDR2 YYDKDF (reference sequence). This CDR3 is 16 amino acids long. V dropped 0 bases and J dropped 1; count of bases not matched to a gene: 1. CDR3 residues: CATSRDLAGGTDTQYF. CDR3 nucleotide sequence: TGTGCCACCAGCAGAGATCTAGCGGGGGGCACAGATACGCAGTATTTT.

The chain uses TRBV7-9 and TRBJ2-7, with D perhaps TRBD2 (7 bases). The V end lost 5 bases, the J end lost 3 bases, and 11 bases lay between the germline ends. Germline V CDR1 and CDR2: SEHNR, FQNEAQ (reference sequence). The CDR3 loop spans 13 amino acids. The chain's CDR3 is CASSGGAIYEQYV. CDR3 bases: TGTGCCAGCAGCGGGGGGGCGATCTACGAGCAGTACGTC.

This chain joins TRBV18 and TRBJ1-2; 7 positions agree with TRBD1. The CDR3 is 14 residues long. The germline V gene has CDR1 KGHSH and CDR2 LQKENI. J gave up 4 bases and V 5 bases, and 7 bases lay outside the gene matches. The CDR3 here is CASSSDRAVYGYTF. For the CDR3, the DNA is TGTGCCAGCTCAAGCGACAGGGCTGTCTATGGCTACACCTTC. The full variable domain, in which reference TRBV18 and TRBJ1-2 provide the parts outside the CDR3, is NAGVMQNPRHLVRRRGQEARLRCSPMKGHSHVYWYRQLPEEGLKFMVYLQKENIIDESGMPKERFSAEFPKEGPSILRIQQVVRGDSAAYFCASSSDRAVYGYTFGSGTRLTVV.

The V gene is TRBV5-1, the J gene TRBJ1-4, with 7 nucleotides matching TRBD1. CDR1 is SGHRS, CDR2 YFSETQ, per germline. CDR3 size: 15 residues. The junction had 11 bases not matched to a gene; V was cut back by 4 bases and J by 8 bases. The CDR3 is CASSVGRDRPEKLFF. The DNA for the CDR3 is TGCGCCAGCAGCGTGGGGCGGGACAGACCCGAAAAACTGTTTTTT. The full variable domain, its missing parts supplied by reference TRBV5-1 and TRBJ1-4, is KAGVTQTPRYLIKTRGQQVTLSCSPISGHRSVSWYQQTPGQGLQFLFEYFSETQRNKGNFPGRFSGRQFSNSRSEMNVSTLELGDSALYLCASSVGRDRPEKLFFGSGTQLSVL.

V is TRBV7-3 and J is TRBJ1-6, with 8 bases aligning to TRBD1. J was trimmed by 10 bases and V by 3 bases; bases with no gene match: 5. Germline assignment: CDR1 SGHTA and CDR2 FQGTGA. CDR3 size: 14 residues. The CDR3 coding sequence is TGTGCCAGCAGCTTGACAGGGGCGAGGTCACCCCTCCACTTT. Translation gives CASSLTGARSPLHF.

The chain joins TRBV9 to TRBJ2-1, with D possibly being TRBD2 (5 bases). Germline values: CDR1 SGDLS, CDR2 YYNGEE. The length of the CDR3 is 13 residues. The ends were cut back, 0 bases at V and 6 bases at J, with 7 bases in the middle. In DNA form, the CDR3 reads TGTGCCAGCAGCGTAGGAGGGCCCAATGAGCAGTTCTTC. It is translated as CASSVGGPNEQFF.

The V and J genes are TRBV28 and TRBJ2-2; D gene uncertain. Germline V lookup: CDR1 MDHEN, CDR2 SYDVKM. The V and J ends lost 7 bases and 3 bases respectively, with 18 bases between them. CDR3 length: 16 residues. CDR3 region: CASKINADWDTGELFF. CDR3 nucleotides: TGTGCCAGCAAAATCAACGCCGACTGGGACACCGGGGAGCTGTTTTTT.

The chain recombines TRBV13 with TRBJ1-1, with 7 bases fitting TRBD1. The CDR3 runs 15 residues. V lost 7 bases, J lost 0 bases, and 8 bases stayed unmatched. Germline V CDR1 and CDR2: PRHDT, FYEKMQ (reference sequence). The CDR3 sequence: CASTSQGQMNTEAFF. Written as DNA, the CDR3 is TGTGCCAGCACCTCCCAGGGACAGATGAACACTGAAGCTTTCTTT. Full variable domain (outside the CDR3, taken from reference TRBV13 and TRBJ1-1): AAGVIQSPRHLIKEKRETATLKCYPIPRHDTVYWYQQGPGQDPQFLISFYEKMQSDKGSIPDRFSAQQFSDYHSELNMSSLELGDSALYFCASTSQGQMNTEAFFGQGTRLTVV.

This clone was observed a single time. CDR3 DNA: TGTGCCAGCGCCCTCAATACAGGGAATAAACTGTTTTTT. This encodes CASALNTGNKLFF. The chain employs TRBV9 and TRBJ1-4, with D possibly matching TRBD1 (6 bases). Trimming pared 7 bases from V and 11 bases from J, leaving 18 bases between. This CDR3 spans 13 amino acids. Germline V gene data show CDR1 as SGDLS and CDR2 as YYNGEE.

The chain joins TRBV5-1 to TRBJ2-7; the D is unclear. V gave up 2 bases and J gave up 7 bases, with 16 bases separating them. This CDR3 has 14 amino acids. Germline CDR1 and CDR2: SGHRS and YFSETQ. DNA for the CDR3: TGCGCCAGCAGCTTAGATTCGCCCCCGCGGGAGCAGTACGTC. This encodes CASSLDSPPREQYV.

This clone was seen a few times. The rearrangement links TRBV10-3 to TRBJ2-1, with 10 bases that match TRBD2. Germline CDR1 ENHRY, CDR2 SYGVKD. CDR3 length: 15 amino acids. J lost 6 bases, V lost 8 bases, and 10 bases had no gene match. CDR3 region: CAISSSTSGVNEQFF. In DNA form, the CDR3 reads TGTGCCATCTCGTCCTCTACTAGCGGGGTCAATGAGCAGTTCTTC.

V and J are TRBV27 and TRBJ2-3, with D hard to call. The germline gives CDR1 MNHEY, CDR2 SMNVEV (reference sequence). V was shortened by 6 bases and J by 0 bases, with 13 bases between the two germline ends. This CDR3 contains 15 residues. The DNA of the CDR3 is TGTGCCAGCAGCCGATCACACCCTAGCACAGATACGCAGTATTTT. It yields the protein CASSRSHPSTDTQYF.

This rearrangement joins TRBV3-1 (or the pseudogene TRBV3-2) to TRBJ1-2, with TRBD1 identical over 11 bases. V lost 5 bases to trimming and J lost 4 bases; unmatched junction nucleotides: 6. CDR1 and CDR2 (germline): LGHDT, YNNKEL (reference sequence). CDR3 length: 15 residues. The CDR3 bases are TGTGCCAGCAGCTCGGGACAGGGGGGAGGCTATGGCTACACCTTC. Protein: CASSSGQGGGYGYTF.

As concerns this clone: In the same sample, other DNA sequences code for this CDR3. The CDR3 DNA follows: TGTGCCAGCAGCTTATTACAGGGAAATCAGCCCCAGCATTTT. Translated, it gives CASSLLQGNQPQHF. The chain uses TRBV7-2 and TRBJ1-5; D is possibly TRBD1 (6 bases). Trimming pared 2 bases from V and 4 bases from J, leaving 9 bases between. Germline V lookup: CDR1 SGHTA, CDR2 FQGNSA. The CDR3 length is 14 residues.

V usage is TRBV19 and J usage is TRBJ2-2; D might be TRBD1 (6 bases). Trimming cost V 7 bases and J 4 bases, with 16 bases left between them. Germline CDR1 LNHDA, CDR2 SQIVND (reference sequence). This CDR3 contains 15 residues. In nucleotides, the CDR3 is TGTGCCAGTATCAACTCGGGACACCCCACCGGGGAGCTGTTTTTT. Its translation: CASINSGHPTGELFF.

Only a few counts were recorded for this clone. This sequence joins TRBV7-2 and TRBJ2-2; D is possibly TRBD2 (5 bases). The CDR3 is made up of 17 amino acids. Between the trimmed V and J ends, which lost 5 bases and 0 bases, there was a span of 16 bases. Looked up from germline, CDR1 is SGHTA and CDR2 is FQGNSA. This CDR3 reads CASSHRGFIANTGELFF. The CDR3 DNA reads as TGTGCCAGCAGCCATCGAGGGTTCATTGCGAACACCGGGGAGCTGTTTTTT.

V and J are TRBV5-5 and TRBJ1-1; D not certain. Germline lookup yields CDR1 SGHKS and CDR2 YYEKEE (reference sequence). There are 13 residues in the CDR3. The germline V and J ends were trimmed by 4 bases and 5 bases, with 12 bases remaining between them. In DNA form, the CDR3 reads TGTGCCAGCAGCCCGGGTACCCTGACTGAAGCTTTCTTT. This encodes CASSPGTLTEAFF.

This chain connects TRBV9 to TRBJ2-1, with a possible D match to TRBD1 (5 bases). CDR1 and CDR2 from the germline V gene are SGDLS and YYNGEE. Trimming pared 3 bases from V and 3 bases from J, leaving 13 bases between. CDR3 length equals 15 residues. In DNA form, the CDR3 reads TGTGCCAGCAGCGGGGGCCATTCCATCTACAATGAGCAGTTCTTC. Its translation: CASSGGHSIYNEQFF.

The chain combines TRBV5-5 with TRBJ2-4; D might be TRBD1 (6 bases). The CDR3 contains 14 residues. Trimming cost V 2 bases and J 5 bases, with 11 bases left between them. From germline, CDR1 is SGHKS and CDR2 YYEKEE (reference sequence). The CDR3 loop is CASSFGSGENIQYF. CDR3 in DNA: TGTGCCAGCAGCTTCGGTTCAGGGGAAAACATTCAGTACTTC.

This chain connects TRBV7-2 to TRBJ2-4, with 9 bases fitting TRBD1. V gave up 1 base and J gave up 8 bases; unmatched junction bases: 6. The CDR3 length is 15 residues. The germline CDR1 and CDR2 sequences are SGHTA and FQGNSA. The CDR3 is CASSLGGQGGDIQYF. In DNA, the CDR3 is TGTGCCAGCAGCTTAGGGGGACAGGGTGGCGACATTCAGTACTTC.

The chain has TRBV28 and TRBJ2-3, with 7 positions matching TRBD1. The CDR3 is made up of 14 amino acids. V gave up 10 bases and J gave up 2 bases; unmatched junction bases: 9. CDR1 and CDR2 from the germline V gene are MDHEN and SYDVKM. The CDR3 sequence: CATSQGDNTDTQYF. DNA for the CDR3: TGTGCCACTTCGCAGGGGGACAACACAGATACGCAGTATTTT.

The chain employs TRBV7-9 and TRBJ1-3; D is ambiguous. The V gene lost 3 bases and the J gene lost 0 bases, with 9 bases spanning the gap. Per the germline V gene, CDR1 is SEHNR and CDR2 is FQNEAQ (reference sequence). The CDR3 is 15 residues long. CDR3 bases: TGTGCCAGCAGCTTTGTAGCTATCTCTGGAAACACCATATATTTT. Amino acid sequence: CASSFVAISGNTIYF.

The rearrangement links TRBV2 to TRBJ2-3; D unresolved. CDR3 size: 11 residues. The ends were cut back, 8 bases at V and 8 bases at J, with 11 bases in the middle. Germline CDR1 SNHLY, CDR2 FYNNEI. This CDR3 is CASRSGRTQYF. For the CDR3, the DNA is TGTGCCAGCCGTTCGGGTCGTACGCAGTATTTT.

V usage is TRBV27 and J usage is TRBJ2-2; 11 positions match TRBD1. The CDR3 is made up of 17 amino acids. The V gene's germline CDR1 is MNHEY and CDR2 SMNVEV (reference sequence). The trim removed 3 bases at V and 3 bases at J, leaving 6 bases unmatched. CDR3 sequence reads: CASSFSGQGADTGELFF. The CDR3 DNA follows: TGTGCCAGCAGTTTTTCCGGACAGGGGGCCGACACCGGGGAGCTGTTTTTT.

The chain uses TRBV7-8 and TRBJ2-7; 14 bases fit TRBD2. J was trimmed by 1 base and V by 3 bases; bases with no gene match: 2. The CDR3 length is 16 residues. Germline V lookup: CDR1 SGHVS, CDR2 FQNEAQ. CDR3 bases: TGTGCCAGCAGCTTGGGACTAGCGGGGGTTTCCTACGAGCAGTACGTC. Protein: CASSLGLAGVSYEQYV.

The chain employs TRBV28 and TRBJ1-1, with D uncertain. V lost 5 bases, J lost 1 base, and 8 bases lay in between. This CDR3 spans 13 amino acids. From germline, CDR1 is MDHEN and CDR2 SYDVKM. The CDR3 DNA sequence: TGTGCCAGCAGTCCTCAACAGAACACTGAAGCTTTCTTT. This sequence encodes CASSPQQNTEAFF.

The chain joins TRBV9 to TRBJ2-3, with D possibly TRBD1 on 6 matching bases. Germline V gives CDR1 SGDLS, CDR2 YYNGEE. This CDR3 region has 14 residues. Trimming removed 6 bases at V and 6 bases at J, with 17 bases between. The CDR3 is CASTLVGGADTQYF. In nucleotides, the CDR3 is TGTGCCAGCACCTTAGTAGGGGGAGCGGATACGCAGTATTTT.

Remarks on this clone: Other nucleotide sequences in the sample specify the same CDR3. The gene calls are TRBV28 and TRBJ1-3; D ambiguous. Trimming cost V 6 bases and J 0 bases, with 9 bases left between them. There are 14 residues in the CDR3. Germline CDR1 and CDR2: MDHEN and SYDVKM. The CDR3 bases are TGTGCCAGCAGCTTACGGGGCTCTGGAAACACCATATATTTT. Its translation is CASSLRGSGNTIYF.

This clone was counted a few times. The rearrangement joins TRBV27 to TRBJ1-1; a weak D match, TRBD1 (5 bases). There are 15 residues in the CDR3. The germline V gene encodes CDR1 MNHEY and CDR2 SMNVEV (reference sequence). V lost 4 bases and J 1 base, leaving 13 bases between the germline ends. The CDR3 here is CASSSNSGGNTEAFF. The CDR3 DNA is TGTGCCAGCAGTTCCAATTCCGGGGGGAACACTGAAGCTTTCTTT.